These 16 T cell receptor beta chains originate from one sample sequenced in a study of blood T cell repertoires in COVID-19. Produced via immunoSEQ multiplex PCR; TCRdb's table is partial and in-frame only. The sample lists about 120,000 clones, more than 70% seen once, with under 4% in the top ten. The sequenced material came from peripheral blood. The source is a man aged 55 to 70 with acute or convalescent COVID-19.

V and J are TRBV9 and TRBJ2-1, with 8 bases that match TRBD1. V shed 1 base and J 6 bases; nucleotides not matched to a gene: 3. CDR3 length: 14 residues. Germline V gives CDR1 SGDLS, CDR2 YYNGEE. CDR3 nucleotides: TGTGCCAGCAGCGTAACAACAGGGGGCAATGAGCAGTTCTTC. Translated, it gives CASSVTTGGNEQFF.

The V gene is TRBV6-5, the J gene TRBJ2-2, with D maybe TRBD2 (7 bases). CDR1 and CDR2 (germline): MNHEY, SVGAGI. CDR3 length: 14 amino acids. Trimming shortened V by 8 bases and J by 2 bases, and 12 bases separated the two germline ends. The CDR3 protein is CASGEGGNTGELFF. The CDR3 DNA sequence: TGTGCCAGCGGGGAGGGGGGAAACACCGGGGAGCTGTTTTTT.

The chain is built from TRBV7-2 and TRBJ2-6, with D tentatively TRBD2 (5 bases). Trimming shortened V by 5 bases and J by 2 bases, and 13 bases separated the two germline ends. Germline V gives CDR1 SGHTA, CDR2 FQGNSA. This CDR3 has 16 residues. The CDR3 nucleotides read TGTGCCAGCAGCAGCCGCGAGGAGGCTGGGGCCAACGTCCTGACTTTC. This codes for CASSSREEAGANVLTF.

The CDR3 nucleotides read TGCGCCAGCAGTGTTGGGGGAGGAGGCCAAGAGACCCAGTACTTC. Translation gives CASSVGGGGQETQYF. This chain uses TRBV10-2 with TRBJ2-5; D might be TRBD2 (6 bases). There are 15 residues in the CDR3. Deletions cut 4 bases from V and 1 base from J, with 13 bases between. Per the germline V gene, CDR1 is WSHSY and CDR2 is SAAADI.

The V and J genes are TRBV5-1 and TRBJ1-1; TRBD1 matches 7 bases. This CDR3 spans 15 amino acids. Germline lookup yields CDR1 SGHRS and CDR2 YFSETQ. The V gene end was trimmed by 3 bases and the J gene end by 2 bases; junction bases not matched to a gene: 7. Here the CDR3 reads CASSSQTGTNTEAFF. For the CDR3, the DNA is TGCGCCAGCAGCTCCCAGACAGGGACCAACACTGAAGCTTTCTTT. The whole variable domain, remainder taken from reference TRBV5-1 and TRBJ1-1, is KAGVTQTPRYLIKTRGQQVTLSCSPISGHRSVSWYQQTPGQGLQFLFEYFSETQRNKGNFPGRFSGRQFSNSRSEMNVSTLELGDSALYLCASSSQTGTNTEAFFGQGTRLTVV.

CDR3 DNA: TGTGCCAGTAACCCATCCGGGGGGGGCCAGCCCCAGCATTTT. As protein: CASNPSGGGQPQHF. The chain carries TRBV19 and TRBJ1-5; D perhaps matches TRBD1 (6 bases). This CDR3 spans 14 amino acids. Per germline, CDR1 LNHDA and CDR2 SQIVND (reference sequence). The V end was cut by 7 bases, the J end by 7 bases, with 17 bases between.

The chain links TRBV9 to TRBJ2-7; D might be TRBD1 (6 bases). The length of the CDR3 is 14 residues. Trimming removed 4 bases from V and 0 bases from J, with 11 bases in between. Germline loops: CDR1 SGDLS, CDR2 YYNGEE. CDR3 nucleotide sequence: TGTGCCAGCAGCACAGGGTCAAGCTCCTACGAGCAGTACTTC. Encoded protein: CASSTGSSSYEQYF.

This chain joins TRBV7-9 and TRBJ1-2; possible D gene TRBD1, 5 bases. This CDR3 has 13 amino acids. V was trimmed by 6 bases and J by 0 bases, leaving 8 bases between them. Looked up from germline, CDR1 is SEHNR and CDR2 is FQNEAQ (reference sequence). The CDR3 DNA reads TGTGCCAGCAGGGGGGGGACTAACTATGGCTACACCTTC. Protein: CASRGGTNYGYTF.

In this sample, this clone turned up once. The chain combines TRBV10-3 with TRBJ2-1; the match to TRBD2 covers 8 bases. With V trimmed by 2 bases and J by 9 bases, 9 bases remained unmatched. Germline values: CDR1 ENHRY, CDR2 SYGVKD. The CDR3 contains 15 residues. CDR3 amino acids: CAISEVGTRTGEQFF. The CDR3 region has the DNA TGTGCCATCAGTGAGGTTGGGACTAGGACGGGTGAGCAGTTCTTC.

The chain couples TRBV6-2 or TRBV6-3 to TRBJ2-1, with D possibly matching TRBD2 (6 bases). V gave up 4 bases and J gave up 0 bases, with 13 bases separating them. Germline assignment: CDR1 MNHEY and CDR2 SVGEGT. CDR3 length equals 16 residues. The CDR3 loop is CASSSSAPVSYNEQFF. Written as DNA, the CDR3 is TGTGCCAGCAGTTCTAGCGCTCCGGTCTCCTACAATGAGCAGTTCTTC.

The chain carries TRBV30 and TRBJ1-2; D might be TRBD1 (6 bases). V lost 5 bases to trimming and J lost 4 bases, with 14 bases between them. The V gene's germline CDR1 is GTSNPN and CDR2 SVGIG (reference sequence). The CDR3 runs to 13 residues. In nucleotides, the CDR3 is TGTGCCTGGTCCACAGGGCCCTTCTATGGCTACACCTTC. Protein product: CAWSTGPFYGYTF.

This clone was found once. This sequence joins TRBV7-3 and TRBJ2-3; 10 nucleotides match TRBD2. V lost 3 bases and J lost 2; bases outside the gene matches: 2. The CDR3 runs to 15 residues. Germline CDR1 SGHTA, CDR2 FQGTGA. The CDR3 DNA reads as TGTGCCAGCAGCTTCCTAGCGGGAGACACAGATACGCAGTATTTT. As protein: CASSFLAGDTDTQYF.

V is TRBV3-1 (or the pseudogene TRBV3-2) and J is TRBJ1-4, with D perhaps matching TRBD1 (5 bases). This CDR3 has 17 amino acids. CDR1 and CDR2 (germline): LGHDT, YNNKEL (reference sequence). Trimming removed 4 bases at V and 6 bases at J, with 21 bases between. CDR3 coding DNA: TGTGCCAGCAGCCGATGGGGGGAGGGCGAGGTAGATGAAAAACTGTTTTTT. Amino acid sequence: CASSRWGEGEVDEKLFF.

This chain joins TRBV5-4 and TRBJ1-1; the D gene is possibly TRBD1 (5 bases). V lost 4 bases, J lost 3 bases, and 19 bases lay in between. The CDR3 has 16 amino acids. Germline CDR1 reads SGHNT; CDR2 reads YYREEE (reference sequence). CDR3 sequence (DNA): TGTGCCAGCAGCCCGGGGGGACGCTCTAGGGACACTGAAGCTTTCTTT. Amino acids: CASSPGGRSRDTEAFF.

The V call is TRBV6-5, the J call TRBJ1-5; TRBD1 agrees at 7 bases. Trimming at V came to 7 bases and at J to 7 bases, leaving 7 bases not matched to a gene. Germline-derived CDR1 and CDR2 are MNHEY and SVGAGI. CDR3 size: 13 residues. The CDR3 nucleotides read TGTGCCAGCATGATGACAGGGATGCAGCCCCAGCATTTT. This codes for CASMMTGMQPQHF.

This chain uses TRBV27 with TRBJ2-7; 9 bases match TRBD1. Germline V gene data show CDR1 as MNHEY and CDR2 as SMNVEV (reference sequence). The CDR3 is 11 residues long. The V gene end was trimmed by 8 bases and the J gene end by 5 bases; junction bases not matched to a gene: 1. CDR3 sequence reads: CASHRGHEQYF. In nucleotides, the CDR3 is TGTGCCAGCCACAGGGGGCACGAGCAGTACTTC.